This TCR beta chain came from a study of shared clonotypes between healthy human individuals. With respect to this clone: Its target is unknown.

Several immunoSEQ 96-well plates shared each subset's DNA, each plate a replicate. Produced via immunoSEQ multiplex PCR; TCRdb's table is partial and in-frame only. The sample yields 850,000 to 1,100,000 clones, around 77% seen once. The junction had 7 bases not matched to a gene; V was cut back by 5 bases and J by 5 bases. The CDR3 length is 14 residues. CDR1 MDHEN and CDR2 SYDVKM come from the germline V gene. Findings and limits, study-wide: A limitation of the genetic and exposure-history diversity represented arose from few donors.

Sequencing used memory CD4+ T cells from PBMCs. Subset noted: CD45RA-negative fraction. The rearrangement links TRBV28 to TRBJ2-5, with TRBD2 matching over 8 bases. The receptor comes from a man in his late teens or twenties in good health. Some clones in this sample may be carry-over from other donors' samples. The DNA for the CDR3 is TGTGCCAGCAGTAGCGGGAGAGCGGCGGAGACCCAGTACTTC. It codes for CASSSGRAAETQYF.